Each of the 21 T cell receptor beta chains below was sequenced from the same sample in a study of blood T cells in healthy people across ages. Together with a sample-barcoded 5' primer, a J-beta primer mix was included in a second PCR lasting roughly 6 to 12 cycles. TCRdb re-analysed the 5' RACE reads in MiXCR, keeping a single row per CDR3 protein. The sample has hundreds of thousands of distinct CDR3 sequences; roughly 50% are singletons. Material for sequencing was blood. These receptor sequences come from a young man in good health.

The DNA for the CDR3 is TGTGCCAGCAGCCAATACAGGGAAAAACTGTTTTTT. Its translation is CASSQYREKLFF. V and J are TRBV3-1 and TRBJ1-4; maybe TRBD1 (5 bases). The CDR3 is made up of 12 amino acids. Trimming stripped 2 bases from V and 8 bases from J, with 6 bases between. Germline loops: CDR1 LGHDT, CDR2 YNNKEL (reference sequence). Based on the CDR3 plus reference TRBV3-1 and TRBJ1-4, the full variable domain is DTAVSQTPKYLVTQMGNDKSIKCEQNLGHDTMYWYKQDSKKFLKIMFSYNNKELIINETVPNRFSPKSPDKAHLNLHINSLELGDSAVYFCASSQYREKLFFGSGTQLSVL.

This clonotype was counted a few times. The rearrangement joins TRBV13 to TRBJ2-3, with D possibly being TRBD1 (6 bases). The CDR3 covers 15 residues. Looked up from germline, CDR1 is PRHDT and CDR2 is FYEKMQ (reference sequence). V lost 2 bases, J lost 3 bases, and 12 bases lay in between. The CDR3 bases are TGTGCCAGCAGCTTATTTCGGCAGGGGACAGATACGCAGTATTTT. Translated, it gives CASSLFRQGTDTQYF. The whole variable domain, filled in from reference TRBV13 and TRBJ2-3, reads AAGVIQSPRHLIKEKRETATLKCYPIPRHDTVYWYQQGPGQDPQFLISFYEKMQSDKGSIPDRFSAQQFSDYHSELNMSSLELGDSALYFCASSLFRQGTDTQYFGPGTRLTVL.

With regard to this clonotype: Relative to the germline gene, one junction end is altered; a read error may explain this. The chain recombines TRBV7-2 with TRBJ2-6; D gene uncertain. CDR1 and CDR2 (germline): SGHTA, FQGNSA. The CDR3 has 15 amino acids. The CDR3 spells CANSFTSSGANVLTF. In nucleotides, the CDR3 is TGTGCCAACAGCTTTACAAGCTCTGGGGCCAACGTCCTGACTTTC.

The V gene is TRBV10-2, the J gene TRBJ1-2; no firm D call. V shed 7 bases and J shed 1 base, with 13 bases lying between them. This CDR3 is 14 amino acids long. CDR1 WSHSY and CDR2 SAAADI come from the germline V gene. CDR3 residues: CASIPGALNYGYTF. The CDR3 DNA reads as TGCGCCAGCATCCCGGGAGCTCTTAACTATGGCTACACCTTC.

CDR3 region: CASSLVAFGALPHLPHEKLFF. CDR3 sequence (DNA): TGTGCCAGCAGCTTAGTCGCTTTTGGGGCACTACCTCACTTGCCCCATGAAAAACTGTTTTTT. The chain uses TRBV7-6 and TRBJ1-4; the D gene is possibly TRBD1 (5 bases). The V gene's germline CDR1 is SGHVS and CDR2 FNYEAQ. The CDR3 is made up of 21 amino acids. V dropped 1 base and J dropped 6 bases, with 30 bases sitting between them.

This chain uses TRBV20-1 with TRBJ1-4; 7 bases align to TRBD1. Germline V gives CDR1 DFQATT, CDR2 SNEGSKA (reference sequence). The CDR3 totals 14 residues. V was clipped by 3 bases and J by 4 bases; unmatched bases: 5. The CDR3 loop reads CSASSGTVNEKLFF. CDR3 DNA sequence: TGCAGTGCTAGTTCGGGGACAGTTAATGAAAAACTGTTTTTT.

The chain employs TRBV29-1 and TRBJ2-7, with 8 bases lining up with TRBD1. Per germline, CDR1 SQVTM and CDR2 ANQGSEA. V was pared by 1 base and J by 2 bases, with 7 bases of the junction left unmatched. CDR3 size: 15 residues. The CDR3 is CSVEGGQGSPYEQYF. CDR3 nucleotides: TGCAGCGTTGAAGGAGGACAGGGAAGCCCCTACGAGCAGTACTTC.

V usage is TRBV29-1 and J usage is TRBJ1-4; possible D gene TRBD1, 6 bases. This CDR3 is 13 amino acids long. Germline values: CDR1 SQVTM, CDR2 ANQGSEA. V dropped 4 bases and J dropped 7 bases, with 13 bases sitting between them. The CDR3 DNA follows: TGCAGCGTTGTGGGACAAAGCGGTGAAAAACTGTTTTTT. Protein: CSVVGQSGEKLFF.

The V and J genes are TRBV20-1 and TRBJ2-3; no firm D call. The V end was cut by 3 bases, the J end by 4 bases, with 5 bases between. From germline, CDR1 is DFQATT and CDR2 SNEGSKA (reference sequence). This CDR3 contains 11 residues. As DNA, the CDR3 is TGCAGTGCTAGCTACCCAGATACGCAGTATTTT. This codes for CSASYPDTQYF.

CDR3 sequence: CASSHGDYEQYF. The CDR3 nucleotides are TGTGCCAGCAGCCACGGAGACTACGAGCAGTACTTC. The chain couples TRBV12-3 or TRBV12-4 to TRBJ2-5; D not certain. The J call may not be correct, given that the DNA end is closer to TRBJ2-7. The CDR3 consists of 12 residues.

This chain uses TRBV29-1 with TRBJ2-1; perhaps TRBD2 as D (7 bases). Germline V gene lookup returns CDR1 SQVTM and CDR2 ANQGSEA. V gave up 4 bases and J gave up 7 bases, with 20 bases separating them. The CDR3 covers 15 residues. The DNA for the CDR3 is TGCAGCGTTGGGACCTTATGGGGGGGGCCGAATGAGCAGTTCTTC. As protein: CSVGTLWGGPNEQFF.

CDR3 region: CASSYRRGSNQPQHF. Here the CDR3 DNA reads TGTGCCAGCAGCTACCGCAGGGGTTCCAATCAGCCCCAGCATTTT. The rearrangement joins TRBV7-2 to TRBJ1-5; tentative D call: TRBD1 (6 bases). Germline loops: CDR1 SGHTA, CDR2 FQGNSA. This CDR3 contains 15 residues. The V and J ends lost 4 bases and 3 bases respectively, with 13 bases between them. The whole variable domain, remainder taken from reference TRBV7-2 and TRBJ1-5, is GAGVSQSPSNKVTEKGKDVELRCDPISGHTALYWYRQSLGQGLEFLIYFQGNSAPDKSGLPSDRFSAERTGGSVSTLTIQRTQQEDSAVYLCASSYRRGSNQPQHFGDGTRLSIL.

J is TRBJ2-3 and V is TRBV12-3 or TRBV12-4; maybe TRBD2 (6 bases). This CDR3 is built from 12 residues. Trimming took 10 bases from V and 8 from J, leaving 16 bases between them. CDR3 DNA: TGTGCCAACACAGAACTGGGGGGTACGCAGTATTTT. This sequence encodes CANTELGGTQYF.

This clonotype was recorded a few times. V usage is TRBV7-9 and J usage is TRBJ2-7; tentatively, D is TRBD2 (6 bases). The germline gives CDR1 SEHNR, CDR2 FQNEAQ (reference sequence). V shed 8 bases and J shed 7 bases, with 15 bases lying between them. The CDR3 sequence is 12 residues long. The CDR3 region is CASGGFGEEQYF. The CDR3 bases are TGTGCCAGCGGGGGGTTCGGGGAGGAGCAGTACTTC.

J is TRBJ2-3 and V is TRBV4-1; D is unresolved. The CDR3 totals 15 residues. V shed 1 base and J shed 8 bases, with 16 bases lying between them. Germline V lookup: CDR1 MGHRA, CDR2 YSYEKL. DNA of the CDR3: TGCGCCAGCAGCCAAGGGGGAAAGGGTTCCTTTACGCAGTATTTT. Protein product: CASSQGGKGSFTQYF.

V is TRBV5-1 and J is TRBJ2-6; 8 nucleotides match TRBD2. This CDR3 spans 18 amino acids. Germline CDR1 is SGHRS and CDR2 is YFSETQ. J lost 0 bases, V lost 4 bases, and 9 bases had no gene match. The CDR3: CASSQKTSVSSGANVLTF. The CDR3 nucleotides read TGCGCCAGCAGCCAGAAGACTAGCGTGAGCTCTGGGGCCAACGTCCTGACTTTC.

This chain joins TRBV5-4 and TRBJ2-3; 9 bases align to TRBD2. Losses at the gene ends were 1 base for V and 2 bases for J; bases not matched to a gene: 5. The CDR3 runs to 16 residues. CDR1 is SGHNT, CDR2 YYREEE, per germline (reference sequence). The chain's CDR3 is CASSLRLAAYTDTQYF. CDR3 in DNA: TGTGCCAGCAGCTTGAGACTAGCGGCATACACAGATACGCAGTATTTT.

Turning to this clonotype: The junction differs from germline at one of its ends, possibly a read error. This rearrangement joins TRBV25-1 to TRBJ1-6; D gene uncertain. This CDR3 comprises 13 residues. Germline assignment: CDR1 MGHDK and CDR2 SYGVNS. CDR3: CASSDSLNSPPHF. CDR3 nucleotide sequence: TGTGCCAGCAGTGACAGCTTAAATTCACCCCCCCACTTT.

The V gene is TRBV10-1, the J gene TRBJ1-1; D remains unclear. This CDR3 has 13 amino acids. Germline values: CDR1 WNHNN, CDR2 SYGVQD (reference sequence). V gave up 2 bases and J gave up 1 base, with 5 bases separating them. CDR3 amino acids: CASSEPGNTEAFF. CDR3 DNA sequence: TGCGCCAGCAGTGAGCCGGGGAACACTGAAGCTTTCTTT.

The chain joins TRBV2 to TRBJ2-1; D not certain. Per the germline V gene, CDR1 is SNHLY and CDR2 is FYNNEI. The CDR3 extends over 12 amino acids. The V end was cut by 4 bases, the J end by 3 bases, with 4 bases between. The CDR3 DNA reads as TGTGCCAGCAGTGTAAGCTACAATGAGCAGTTCTTC. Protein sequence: CASSVSYNEQFF.

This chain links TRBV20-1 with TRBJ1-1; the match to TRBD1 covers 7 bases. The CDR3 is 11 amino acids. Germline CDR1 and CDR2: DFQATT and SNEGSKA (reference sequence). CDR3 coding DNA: TGCAGGGCCCAGGGTACAGGGGAGGCTTTCTTT. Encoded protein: CRAQGTGEAFF.